One and the same sample provided the 15 T cell receptor beta chains below, sequenced in a study of T cell responses to AZD1222 COVID-19 vaccine. This table comes from immunoSEQ multiplex PCR, and its TCRdb copy is limited to in-frame clones, with some not included. The sample has 120,000 or so clones; more than 85% are singletons. Sequences were derived from peripheral blood, sampled 28 days after the second AZD1222 dose. The receptors shown here come from an adult who received the AZD1222 COVID-19 vaccine.

This chain joins TRBV2 and TRBJ1-5, with D unclear. The CDR3 runs to 12 residues. V dropped 4 bases and J dropped 7 bases, with 8 bases sitting between them. Germline lookup yields CDR1 SNHLY and CDR2 FYNNEI. Here the CDR3 reads CASSGGEQPQHF. The CDR3 DNA reads as TGTGCCAGCAGTGGTGGGGAGCAGCCCCAGCATTTT.

This sequence joins TRBV15 and TRBJ1-4; 7 bases map to TRBD1. The CDR3 spans 21 residues. The germline gives CDR1 LNHNV, CDR2 YYDKDF (reference sequence). V was pared by 0 bases and J by 0 bases, with 16 bases of the junction left unmatched. The CDR3: CATSRDAAAGAGGATNEKLFF. In DNA form, the CDR3 reads TGTGCCACCAGCAGAGATGCCGCGGCTGGAGCAGGGGGTGCAACTAATGAAAAACTGTTTTTT.

The chain has TRBV19 and TRBJ2-3, with 11 bases lining up with TRBD2. The CDR3 has 16 residues. V was pared by 6 bases and J by 3 bases, with 8 bases of the junction left unmatched. The germline CDR1 and CDR2 sequences are LNHDA and SQIVND (reference sequence). CDR3 bases: TGTGCCAGTAGGAATAGCGGGGGGGCTGGAACAGATACGCAGTATTTT. It codes for CASRNSGGAGTDTQYF. Drawing the rest from reference TRBV19 and TRBJ2-3, the complete variable domain is DGGITQSPKYLFRKEGQNVTLSCEQNLNHDAMYWYRQDPGQGLRLIYYSQIVNDFQKGDIAEGYSVSREKKESFPLTVTSAQKNPTAFYLCASRNSGGAGTDTQYFGPGTRLTVL.

This chain joins TRBV7-3 and TRBJ1-1, with a possible D match to TRBD1 (5 bases). V was shortened by 1 base and J by 3 bases, with 6 bases between the two germline ends. The germline V gene encodes CDR1 SGHTA and CDR2 FQGTGA. The CDR3 runs to 13 residues. The CDR3 is CASSLRGYTEAFF. The CDR3 DNA reads as TGTGCCAGCAGCTTAAGGGGGTACACTGAAGCTTTCTTT.

This chain connects TRBV12-3 or TRBV12-4 to TRBJ2-6; D is unresolved. CDR3 length: 13 amino acids. Trimming took 5 bases from V and 6 from J, leaving 8 bases between them. CDR3 sequence reads: CASSRSEANVLTF. CDR3 DNA: TGTGCCAGCAGTCGCAGCGAGGCCAACGTCCTGACTTTC.

This clone appeared a single time. A read error may produce the germline difference seen at one junction end. This CDR3 reads CASSHLGTGPTDTQYF. Written as DNA, the CDR3 is TGTGCTAGCAGCCATTTAGGGACAGGGCCCACAGATACGCAGTATTTT. The chain carries TRBV7-7 and TRBJ2-3, with 9 bases aligning to TRBD1. CDR1 and CDR2 (germline): SSHAT, FNYEAQ (reference sequence). The CDR3 has 16 residues.

This clone was recorded only once. The rearrangement links TRBV6-6 to TRBJ1-2; TRBD1 matches at 8 bases. Germline-derived CDR1 and CDR2 are MNHNY and SVGAGI (reference sequence). V dropped 7 bases and J dropped 6; count of bases not matched to a gene: 4. The CDR3 contains 12 residues. CDR3 in amino acids: CASNKQGDGYTF. For the CDR3, the DNA is TGTGCCAGCAATAAACAGGGGGATGGCTACACCTTC.

The V call is TRBV6-2 or TRBV6-3, the J call TRBJ1-1; D possibly corresponds to TRBD1 (5 bases). In germline, CDR1 is MNHEY, CDR2 SVGEGT. V was trimmed by 2 bases and J by 3 bases, leaving 10 bases between them. This CDR3 spans 14 amino acids. The DNA of the CDR3 is TGTGCCAGCAGTTACGGGGGGGGATACACTGAAGCTTTCTTT. It specifies CASSYGGGYTEAFF.

In DNA, the CDR3 is TGTGCCAGCAGAGGGGGGGTCAATCAGCCCCAGCATTTT. This translates into CASRGGVNQPQHF. The V gene is TRBV2, the J gene TRBJ1-5; a possible D gene is TRBD1 (6 bases). CDR1 is SNHLY and CDR2 is FYNNEI in the germline V gene. Trimming shortened V by 6 bases and J by 3 bases, and 9 bases separated the two germline ends. The CDR3 sequence is 13 residues long.

Only one count was recorded for this clone. The J gene is TRBJ1-2, the V gene TRBV28, with a possible D match to TRBD1 (6 bases). The CDR3 runs to 14 residues. Germline loops: CDR1 MDHEN, CDR2 SYDVKM. Trimming took 2 bases from V and 4 from J, leaving 11 bases between them. CDR3 region: CASSLAGATYGYTF. The CDR3 DNA reads TGTGCCAGCAGTTTAGCGGGGGCCACCTATGGCTACACCTTC.

The chain joins TRBV11-2 to TRBJ2-5; unclear D gene. The CDR3 covers 12 residues. Looked up from germline, CDR1 is SGHAT and CDR2 is FQNNGV. Between the trimmed V and J ends, which lost 1 base and 5 bases, there was a span of 5 bases. CDR3 residues: CASSLVEETQYF. CDR3 DNA sequence: TGTGCCAGCAGCTTAGTAGAGGAGACCCAGTACTTC.

V usage is TRBV6-1 and J usage is TRBJ1-6, with D perhaps TRBD1 (6 bases). CDR3 length equals 16 residues. Germline-derived CDR1 and CDR2 are MNHNS and SASEGT. Trimming stripped 2 bases from V and 8 bases from J, with 16 bases between. CDR3 sequence: CASSENTGRGYSPLHF. The DNA of the CDR3 is TGTGCCAGCAGTGAAAATACTGGCAGGGGTTATTCACCCCTCCACTTT.

The chain combines TRBV4-1 with TRBJ2-1; the D call may be TRBD1 or TRBD2 (7 bases each). The CDR3 spans 16 residues. V lost 2 bases and J lost 6, with 17 bases in between. Germline V gives CDR1 MGHRA, CDR2 YSYEKL. The chain's CDR3 is CASSQPRGRGGNEQFF. CDR3 coding DNA: TGCGCCAGCAGCCAACCACGGGGCAGGGGGGGCAATGAGCAGTTCTTC.

This rearrangement joins TRBV12-2 to TRBJ2-3. TRBV12-2 constitutes a pseudogene. The CDR3 has 10 amino acids. The CDR3 here is CATPSRTQYF. In DNA, the CDR3 is TGTGCTACCCCCAGCCGTACGCAGTATTTT.

The chain joins TRBV6-1 to TRBJ1-2; D call uncertain. The germline V gene encodes CDR1 MNHNS and CDR2 SASEGT. Deletions cut 3 bases from V and 4 bases from J, with 6 bases between. This CDR3 contains 12 residues. CDR3 protein: CASSETGYGYTF. The CDR3 DNA reads as TGTGCCAGCAGTGAGACTGGCTATGGCTACACCTTC.